This is a list of T cell receptor beta chains from one sample in a study of Ad26.COV2.S vaccination and SARS-CoV-2 variants. Libraries were prepared by immunoSEQ multiplex PCR; TCRdb keeps only in-frame clonotypes and omits some of them. Of around 450,000 clones listed, 89% are singletons. The material was peripheral blood, obtained in a trial of Ad26.COV2.S vaccine versus placebo. These TCRs come from a person aged 18-65 years who received the Ad26.COV2.S COVID-19 vaccine or a placebo. Each CDR3 is given without its conserved first and last residue. Fields, in order: clone size, V gene, J gene, CDR3 protein. Clone size is given for some rows only: seen once, a few or many times, or a class if the clone is expanded.

>.|TRBV19|TRBJ1-5
ASSIDHGGPNQPQH
>.|TRBV7-2|TRBJ1-4
ASQRGGDEKLF
>once|TRBV27|TRBJ1-1
ASSLLGTEAEAF
>.|TRBV18|TRBJ2-5
ASSPPQGAQY
>.|TRBV18|TRBJ2-1
ASSQVTSNNEQF
>few|TRBV6-2/TRBV6-3|TRBJ2-7
ASSYPTGDPHEQY
>.|TRBV6-5|TRBJ1-4
ASKTTVYEKLF
>.|TRBV7-3|TRBJ2-2
ASSANRGLPTGELF
>.|TRBV11-3|TRBJ2-1
ASSLPFRNEQF
>once|TRBV11-3|TRBJ2-1
ASSSSRGGYEQF
>few|TRBV10-3|TRBJ1-2
AISVGGNNYGYT
>.|TRBV4-3|TRBJ2-2
ASSQGAFGGARTGELF
>.|TRBV10-3|TRBJ2-2
AISGQNTGELF
>.|TRBV6-2/TRBV6-3|TRBJ2-4
ASSDVRAKNIQY
>.|TRBV4-2|TRBJ1-5
ASSQAGGLWPQH
>.|TRBV4-3|TRBJ1-4
ASSQDQLAATNEKLF
>.|TRBV4-2|TRBJ2-7
ASSQAFAGENEQY
>.|TRBV28|TRBJ1-2
ASSSGDRRFYGYT
>.|TRBV5-4|TRBJ2-2
ASSPATRGTGELF
>few|TRBV6-6|TRBJ1-1
ASSLMELTEAF
>.|TRBV4-3|TRBJ2-6
ASSPWQGSAGANVLT
>.|TRBV4-2|TRBJ1-1
ASSQEPRDLVYGEAF
>.|TRBV11-3|TRBJ2-1
ASSLRVSGGFYNEQF
>.|TRBV20-1|TRBJ1-5
SASIDRGVQPQH
>.|TRBV7-3|TRBJ2-2
ASSLTPGGAGELF
>.|TRBV4-2|TRBJ1-2
ASSQVDRELNYGYT
>.|TRBV6-6|TRBJ1-1
ASSFDGASEAF
>.|TRBV27|TRBJ2-5
ASSVSRIETQY
>.|TRBV24-1|TRBJ1-4
ATSDPRWGAENEKLF
>.|TRBV6-6|TRBJ2-1
ASSRFRDLNEQF
>.|TRBV14|TRBJ2-1
ASSHLAGDNEQF
>.|TRBV28|TRBJ2-3
ASSLRDTQY
>.|TRBV11-3|TRBJ1-3
ASSLDLSGNTIY
>.|TRBV4-2|TRBJ1-3
ASSQEVSRDPIFMSSGNTIY
>.|TRBV7-2|TRBJ1-1
ASSPGQGSGTEAF
>.|TRBV18|TRBJ2-3
ASSPWDTDTQY
>.|TRBV4-1|TRBJ1-6
ASRGVRNSPLH
>.|TRBV14|TRBJ1-2
ASSQGTWTGEGYT
>.|TRBV28|TRBJ1-3
ASSLWPLMVPGAGNTIY
>.|TRBV4-3|TRBJ1-2
ASSRSTGLWVYGYT
>.|TRBV27|TRBJ2-3
ASSPTMGGSSTDTQY
>.|TRBV11-3|TRBJ1-2
ASSSGPDYGYT
>.|TRBV19|TRBJ2-1
ATQPGQQSYNEQF
>.|TRBV7-6|TRBJ1-3
ASSLTSGTGLGNTIY
>.|TRBV4-1|TRBJ1-2
ASSQDPRGQNYGYT
>.|TRBV4-1|TRBJ1-2
ASSQVQTGASIYGYT
>once|TRBV7-9|TRBJ1-1
ASSLAGVVGF
>.|TRBV12-3/TRBV12-4|TRBJ2-2
ASSLEGVGELF
>.|TRBV2|TRBJ1-2
ARGGINYGYT
>.|TRBV18|TRBJ2-7
ASSRSGTGGFYEQY
>.|TRBV13|TRBJ2-3
ASSLAATDTQY
>.|TRBV12-3/TRBV12-4|TRBJ2-7
ASSPGAYYEQY
>.|TRBV2|TRBJ2-1
ASSDLGSEQF
>.|TRBV11-2|TRBJ2-7
ASSSPSGAGEQY